Sequencing of this T cell receptor beta chain was carried out in a study of T-cell reconstitution after alpha-beta-depleted transplantation in children. Regarding the study as a whole: T-cell numbers and diversity, one year after transplant, stemmed largely from T cells that were newly produced. Elevated TCRbeta diversity at day 60 was traced, in some patients, to surviving recipient T cells and thymic progenitors. Expanded graft clones numbering several hundred reportedly gave rise to alpha-beta T cells about two months after transplant.

Per the germline V gene, CDR1 is SGHAT and CDR2 is FQNNGV. The CDR3 is made up of 17 amino acids. Trimming took off 2 bases at V and 3 bases at J, with 17 bases between the two ends. Concerning this clonotype: Its antigen is still unknown.

TCRbeta library construction was performed incorporating unique molecular identifiers. TCRdb re-called the PCR reads through MiXCR, storing one row per CDR3 protein. The sample lists 500,000 to 750,000 distinct CDR3 sequences; roughly 27% were seen once. The sample was PBMCs, taken before TCRalphabeta/CD19-depleted stem cell transplant. This receptor was obtained from a boy younger than two with Wiskott-Aldrich syndrome, due to receive a stem cell transplant. This chain connects TRBV11-2 to TRBJ2-1; weak D call: TRBD1 (6 bases). As DNA, the CDR3 is TGTGCCAGCAGCTTACGGGGTCGGGGACATCTCTACAATGAGCAGTTCTTC. Amino acid sequence: CASSLRGRGHLYNEQFF.